The entry below gives a single T cell receptor (beta chain) sequence along with its context. These data come from a study of T cells expressing NK-cell markers. Study-level background: The sequencing cohort of eight donors included seven HCMV-seropositive individuals and one seronegative individual.

Germline-derived CDR1 and CDR2 are MNHEY and SMNVEV (reference sequence). The length of the CDR3 is 16 residues. With the 5' RACE reads reprocessed, TCRdb shows one record per CDR3 protein and no DNA. Here the sample table reports over 150,000 distinct CDR3 sequences. The chain combines TRBV27 with TRBJ2-7. The sample was blood T cells: a sorted CD56 or NKG2C T cell subset, CD4+ or CD8+ T cells, or bulk PBMC T cells (not recorded which). The clonotype originates from a man aged 18 to 69 in good health. The CDR3 reads CASRSTFRGASNEQYF.